Presented here are 11 T cell receptor beta chains from one specimen sequenced in a study of persistence of HIV-infected CD4 T cells. Sequencing used immunoSEQ version 4 in survey mode. Libraries were prepared by immunoSEQ multiplex PCR; TCRdb keeps only in-frame clonotypes and omits some of them. The repertoire includes roughly 35,000 clones, approximately 88% of them detected once, and roughly 1.3% sits in the top ten. Their specific antigens are unknown. This nonspecific control used anti-CD3/anti-CD28 bead stimulation of CD4+ T cells. Sorting selected CD4+ T cells upregulating both CD40 ligand and CD69. This specimen was CD4+ T cells sorted from PBMCs after roughly 18-hour stimulation, taken from a patient who received antiretroviral therapy. These receptors were taken from an adult man with HIV who was CMV-seropositive.

This chain's CDR3 is CAWRTGASGGTDTQYF. In DNA form, the CDR3 reads TGTGCCTGGAGAACGGGGGCTAGCGGGGGCACAGATACGCAGTATTTT. The gene calls are TRBV30 and TRBJ2-3; 9 nucleotides align to TRBD2. Germline V gene lookup returns CDR1 GTSNPN and CDR2 SVGIG (reference sequence). V gave up 3 bases and J gave up 1 base; unmatched junction bases: 8. This CDR3 comprises 16 residues.

The rearrangement links TRBV5-6 to TRBJ1-2; D is unclear. V was trimmed by 0 bases and J by 2 bases, leaving 8 bases between them. CDR3 length equals 14 residues. CDR1 is SGHDT, CDR2 YYEEEE, per germline. CDR3 region: CASSLEAQNYGYTF. As DNA, the CDR3 is TGTGCCAGCAGCTTGGAGGCACAGAACTATGGCTACACCTTC.

The table lists this clone with a few counts. The gene calls are TRBV6-5 and TRBJ1-3; TRBD1 aligns across 8 bases. Germline trimming cut 5 bases from V and 5 bases from J; bases unmatched to any gene: 5. Germline CDR1 reads MNHEY; CDR2 reads SVGAGI. This CDR3 has 14 residues. The CDR3 region is CASSPGQGRNTIYF. CDR3 nucleotides: TGTGCCAGCAGTCCCGGACAGGGACGAAACACCATATATTTT.

The CDR3 spells CASTHRGPAGANVLTF. The CDR3 nucleotides read TGCGCCAGCACCCACAGGGGGCCGGCTGGGGCCAACGTCCTGACTTTC. This chain connects TRBV5-1 to TRBJ2-6; 9 bases align to TRBD1. The V gene's germline CDR1 is SGHRS and CDR2 YFSETQ. The length of the CDR3 is 16 residues. The V segment lost 6 bases and the J segment 2 bases; nucleotides outside the gene matches: 6.

This clone occurred once. This chain links TRBV3-1 (or the pseudogene TRBV3-2) with TRBJ1-1; 7 nucleotides match TRBD1. Germline loops: CDR1 LGHDT, CDR2 YNNKEL (reference sequence). The CDR3 length is 16 residues. V was clipped by 0 bases and J by 5 bases; unmatched bases: 9. DNA for the CDR3: TGTGCCAGCAGCCAAGATATTGACAGGGAAGGAACTGAAGCTTTCTTT. This translates into CASSQDIDREGTEAFF.

This clone came up once. The genes are TRBV3-1 (or the pseudogene TRBV3-2) and TRBJ1-3; D is perhaps TRBD1 (6 bases). The CDR3 runs to 14 residues. V dropped 3 bases and J dropped 4 bases, with 10 bases sitting between them. The V gene's germline CDR1 is LGHDT and CDR2 YNNKEL (reference sequence). The CDR3 region is CASSQGAGGNTIYF. DNA of the CDR3: TGTGCCAGCAGCCAGGGGGCGGGAGGAAACACCATATATTTT.

This chain uses TRBV5-1 with TRBJ2-2; D is possibly TRBD2 (6 bases). The CDR3 runs to 15 residues. Per germline, CDR1 SGHRS and CDR2 YFSETQ. V was clipped by 5 bases and J by 2 bases, with 13 bases between them. CDR3 nucleotide sequence: TGCGCCAGCAGATTTACGGGGGAAAACACCGGGGAGCTGTTTTTT. Protein: CASRFTGENTGELFF.

The J gene is TRBJ1-4, the V gene TRBV3-1 (or the pseudogene TRBV3-2); 7 bases map to TRBD1. V was clipped by 3 bases and J by 5 bases; unmatched bases: 6. The CDR3 extends over 15 amino acids. The germline V gene encodes CDR1 LGHDT and CDR2 YNNKEL (reference sequence). Here the CDR3 reads CASSHNRGSNEKLFF. For the CDR3, the DNA is TGTGCCAGCAGCCACAACAGGGGATCAAATGAAAAACTGTTTTTT.

The chain carries TRBV2 and TRBJ1-6; D is unresolved. Germline loops: CDR1 SNHLY, CDR2 FYNNEI. The V gene lost 7 bases and the J gene lost 7 bases, with 14 bases spanning the gap. The CDR3 is made up of 14 amino acids. In DNA form, the CDR3 reads TGTGCCAGCACCCTCGACGGGGTCAATTCACCCCTCCACTTT. As protein: CASTLDGVNSPLHF.

The chain combines TRBV7-8 with TRBJ2-2; TRBD1 aligns across 10 bases. V was pared by 5 bases and J by 0 bases, with 3 bases of the junction left unmatched. Germline-derived CDR1 and CDR2 are SGHVS and FQNEAQ. This CDR3 comprises 16 residues. CDR3 in DNA: TGTGCCAGCAGCCCGGGACAGGGGACGAACACCGGGGAGCTGTTTTTT. Protein product: CASSPGQGTNTGELFF. Using reference TRBV7-8 and TRBJ2-2 for the parts outside the CDR3, the full variable domain is GAGVSQSPRYKVAKRGQDVALRCDPISGHVSLFWYQQALGQGPEFLTYFQNEAQLDKSGLPSDRFFAERPEGSVSTLKIQRTQQEDSAVYLCASSPGQGTNTGELFFGEGSRLTVL.

This chain links TRBV5-6 with TRBJ1-2; D is ambiguous. Germline assignment: CDR1 SGHDT and CDR2 YYEEEE. The V end was cut by 5 bases, the J end by 8 bases, with 10 bases between. The CDR3 is made up of 11 amino acids. The CDR3 DNA is TGTGCCAGCAGTTATAGGTGGGGCTACACCTTC. Its protein product is CASSYRWGYTF.